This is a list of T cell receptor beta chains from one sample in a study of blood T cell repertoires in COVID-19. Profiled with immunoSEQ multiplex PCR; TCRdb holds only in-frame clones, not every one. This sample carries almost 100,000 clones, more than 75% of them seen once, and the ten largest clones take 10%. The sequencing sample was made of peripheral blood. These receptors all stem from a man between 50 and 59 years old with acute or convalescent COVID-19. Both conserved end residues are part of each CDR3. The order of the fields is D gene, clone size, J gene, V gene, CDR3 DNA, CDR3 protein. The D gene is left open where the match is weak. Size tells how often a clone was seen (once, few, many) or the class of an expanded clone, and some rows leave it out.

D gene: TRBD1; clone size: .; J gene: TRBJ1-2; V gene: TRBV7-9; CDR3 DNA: TGTGCCAGCAGCTTGGTACAGGGGCCAATCTATGGCTACACCTTC; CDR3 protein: CASSLVQGPIYGYTF
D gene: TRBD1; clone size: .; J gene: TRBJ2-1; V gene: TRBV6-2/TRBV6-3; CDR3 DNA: TGTGCCAGCAGTTACTTGACAGGGGGGTACAATGAGCAGTTCTTC; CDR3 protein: CASSYLTGGYNEQFF
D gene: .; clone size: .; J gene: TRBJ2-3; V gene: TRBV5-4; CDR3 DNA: TGTGCCAGCAGCTTGGCCGGGACGGGAGTAAGGGATACGCAGTATTTT; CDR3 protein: CASSLAGTGVRDTQYF
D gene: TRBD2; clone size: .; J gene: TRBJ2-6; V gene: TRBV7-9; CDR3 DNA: TGTGCCAGCAGCTCGGGACTAGCGGGAGCTGGGGCCAACGTCCTGACTTTC; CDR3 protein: CASSSGLAGAGANVLTF
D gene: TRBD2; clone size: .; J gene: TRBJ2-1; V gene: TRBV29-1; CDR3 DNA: TGCAGCGTTGAAGATCCCCTAGACTACCCGAAAGCGGGGAATGAGCAGTTCTTC; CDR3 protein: CSVEDPLDYPKAGNEQFF
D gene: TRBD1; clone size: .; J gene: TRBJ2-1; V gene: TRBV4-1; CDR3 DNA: TGCGCCAGCAGCCATAGGACCGGGACAGGGGCGCCCAATGAGCAGTTCTTC; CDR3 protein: CASSHRTGTGAPNEQFF
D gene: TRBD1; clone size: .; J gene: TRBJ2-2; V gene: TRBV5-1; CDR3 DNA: TGCGCCAGCAGCTGGACAGGGGTTGGGAACACCGGGGAGCTGTTTTTT; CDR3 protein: CASSWTGVGNTGELFF
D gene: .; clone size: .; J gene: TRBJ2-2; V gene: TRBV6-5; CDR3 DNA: TGTGCCAGCCTCCCAGGGAGGAGCACCGGGGAGCTGTTTTTT; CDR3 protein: CASLPGRSTGELFF
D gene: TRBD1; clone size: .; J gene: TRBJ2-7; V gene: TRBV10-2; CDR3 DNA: TGCGCCAGCAGTGAGTCAATGTCCGGGACAGGGAGATACGAGCAGTACTTC; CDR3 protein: CASSESMSGTGRYEQYF
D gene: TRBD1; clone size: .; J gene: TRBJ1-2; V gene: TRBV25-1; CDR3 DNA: TGTGCCAGCAGTGAAAATTCCGGGACAGGGGTCTATGGCTACACCTTC; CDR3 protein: CASSENSGTGVYGYTF
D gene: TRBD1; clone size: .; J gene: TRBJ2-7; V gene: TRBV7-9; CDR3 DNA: TGTGCCAGCAGCTCGCGGACAGGGAAAGCCTACGAGCAGTACTTC; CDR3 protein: CASSSRTGKAYEQYF
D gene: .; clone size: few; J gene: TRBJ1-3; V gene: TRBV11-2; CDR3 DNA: TGTGCCAGCAGCTCGACAGGCGGCAGCTCTGGAAACACCATATATTTT; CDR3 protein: CASSSTGGSSGNTIYF
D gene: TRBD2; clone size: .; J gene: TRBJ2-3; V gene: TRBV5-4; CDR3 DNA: TGTGCCAGCAGCCCAAGAGCGGGGCCTAGCACAGATACGCAGTATTTT; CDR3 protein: CASSPRAGPSTDTQYF
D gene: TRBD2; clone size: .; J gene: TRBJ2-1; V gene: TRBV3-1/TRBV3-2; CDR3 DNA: TGTGCCAGCAGCCAAGATAGTGGACTAGCGAAGCACTACAATGAGCAGTTCTTC; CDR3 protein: CASSQDSGLAKHYNEQFF
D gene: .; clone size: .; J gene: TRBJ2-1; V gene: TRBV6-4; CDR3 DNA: TGTGCCAGCAGCCCGTTTGAGGATTACAATGAGCAGTTCTTC; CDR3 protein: CASSPFEDYNEQFF
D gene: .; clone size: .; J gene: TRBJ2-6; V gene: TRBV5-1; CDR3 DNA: TGCGCCAGCAGGGAAGTACAGGTCCTCTCTGGGGCCAACGTCCTGACTTTC; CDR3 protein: CASREVQVLSGANVLTF
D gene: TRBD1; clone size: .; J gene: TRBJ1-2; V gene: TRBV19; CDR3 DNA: TGTGCCAGTAGTATAGCGGGACAGGGAGGCTATGGCTACACCTTC; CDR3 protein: CASSIAGQGGYGYTF
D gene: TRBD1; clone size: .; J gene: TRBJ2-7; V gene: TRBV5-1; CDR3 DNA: TGCGCCAGCAGCGGGGGGACAGGGCCCTACGAGCAGTACTTC; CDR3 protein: CASSGGTGPYEQYF
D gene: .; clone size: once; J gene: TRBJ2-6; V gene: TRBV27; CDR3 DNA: TGTGCCAGCAGTTTTAGCTCTGGGGCCAACGTCCTGACTTTC; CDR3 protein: CASSFSSGANVLTF
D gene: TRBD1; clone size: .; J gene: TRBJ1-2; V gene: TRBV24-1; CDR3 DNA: TGTGCCACCAGTGATGGACAGGGAAATAACTATGGCTACACCTTC; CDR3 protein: CATSDGQGNNYGYTF
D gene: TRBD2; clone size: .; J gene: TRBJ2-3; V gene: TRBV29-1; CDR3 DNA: TGCAGCGTTACTAGCGGGAGTTTTGTAGATACGCAGTATTTT; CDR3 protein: CSVTSGSFVDTQYF
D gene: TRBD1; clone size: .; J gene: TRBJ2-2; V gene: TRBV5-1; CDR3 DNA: TGCGCCAGCAGCTGGACAGGGGGCATCACCGGGGAGCTGTTTTTT; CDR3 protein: CASSWTGGITGELFF
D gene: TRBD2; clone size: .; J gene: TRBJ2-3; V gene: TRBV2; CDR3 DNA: TGTGCCAGCAGTGACTGGGGACTAGCGGGTTCCACAGATACGCAGTATTTT; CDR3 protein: CASSDWGLAGSTDTQYF
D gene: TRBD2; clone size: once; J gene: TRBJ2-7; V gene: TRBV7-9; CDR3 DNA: TGTGCCAGCAGCCCCCGGGAAACTCCGTCGGGGGGGAGGGGCTACGAGCAGTACTTC; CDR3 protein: CASSPRETPSGGRGYEQYF
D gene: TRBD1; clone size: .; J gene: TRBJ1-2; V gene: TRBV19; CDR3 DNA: TGTGCCAGTAGTATAAGGGGGGACACAGGGGGCATCTCCTATGGCTACACCTTC; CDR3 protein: CASSIRGDTGGISYGYTF
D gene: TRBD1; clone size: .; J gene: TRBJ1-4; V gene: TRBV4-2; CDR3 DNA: TGTGCCAGCAGCAAGGGACAGGAATTCCTTAATGAAAAACTGTTTTTT; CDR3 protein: CASSKGQEFLNEKLFF
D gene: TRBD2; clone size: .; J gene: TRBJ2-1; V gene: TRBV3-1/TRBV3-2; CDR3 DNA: TGTGCCAGCAGCCCTCGGGGGACTAGCAGTAACAATGAGCAGTTCTTC; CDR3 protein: CASSPRGTSSNNEQFF
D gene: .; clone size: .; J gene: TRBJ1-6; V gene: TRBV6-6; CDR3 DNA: TGTGCCAGCAGGACGACAGAACCGGATTCACCCCTCCACTTT; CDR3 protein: CASRTTEPDSPLHF
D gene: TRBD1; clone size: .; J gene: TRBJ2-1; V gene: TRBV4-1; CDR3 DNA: TGCGCCAGCAGCCAACCCGGGACAGCGTACAATGAGCAGTTCTTC; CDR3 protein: CASSQPGTAYNEQFF
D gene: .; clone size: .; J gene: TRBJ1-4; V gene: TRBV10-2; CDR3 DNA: TGCGCCAGTAGTAACGATCCGAGGGCACCTAATGAAAAACTGTTTTTT; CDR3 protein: CASSNDPRAPNEKLFF
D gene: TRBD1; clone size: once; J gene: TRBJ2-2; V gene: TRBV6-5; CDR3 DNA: TGTGCCAGCAGTCCTTCGGGACAGGCGACCGGGGAGCTGTTTTTT; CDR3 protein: CASSPSGQATGELFF
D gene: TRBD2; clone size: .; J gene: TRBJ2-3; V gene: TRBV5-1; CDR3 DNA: TGCGCCAGCAGCTTGACAGCGGGAGTTGTGGATACGCAGTATTTT; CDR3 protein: CASSLTAGVVDTQYF
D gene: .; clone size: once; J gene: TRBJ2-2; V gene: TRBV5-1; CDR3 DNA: TGCGCCAGCAGCATGAAAGCGGGCTACACCGGGGAGCTGTTTTTT; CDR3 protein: CASSMKAGYTGELFF
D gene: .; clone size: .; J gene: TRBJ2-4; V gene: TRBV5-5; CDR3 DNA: TGTGCCAGCAGCTTCGTAGAAAACATTCAGTACTTC; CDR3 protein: CASSFVENIQYF
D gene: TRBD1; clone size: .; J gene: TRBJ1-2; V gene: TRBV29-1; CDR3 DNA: TGCAGCGTTGAGGGACAGGGGGCTTTCGATGGCTACACCTTC; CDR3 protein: CSVEGQGAFDGYTF
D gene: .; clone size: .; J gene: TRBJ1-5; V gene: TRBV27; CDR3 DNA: TGTGCCAGTCAGAGAGGGGGATCCAATCAGCCCCAGCATTTT; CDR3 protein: CASQRGGSNQPQHF
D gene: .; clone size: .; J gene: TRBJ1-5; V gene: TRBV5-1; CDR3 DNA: TGCGCCAGCAGTCTTGGGACCTCAGGGGCAAATCAGCCCCAGCATTTT; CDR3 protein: CASSLGTSGANQPQHF
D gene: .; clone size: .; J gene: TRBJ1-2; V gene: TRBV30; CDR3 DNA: TGTGCCTGGGAAGCAGGTGGCTATGGCTACACCTTC; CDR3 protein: CAWEAGGYGYTF
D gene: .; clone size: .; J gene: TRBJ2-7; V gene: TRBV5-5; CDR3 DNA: TGTGCCAGCAGCTTGGCCAGGGGAGGGCTCGAGCAGTACTTC; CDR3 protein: CASSLARGGLEQYF
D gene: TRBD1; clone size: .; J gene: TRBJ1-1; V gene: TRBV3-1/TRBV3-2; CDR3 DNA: TGTGCCAGCAGCCGCCGAAGTAGGGGGACAGAGAACACTGAAGCTTTCTTT; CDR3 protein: CASSRRSRGTENTEAFF
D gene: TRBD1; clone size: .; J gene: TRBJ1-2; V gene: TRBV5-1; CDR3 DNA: TGCGCCAGCAGCTCCCAGGGGGACTATGGCTACACCTTC; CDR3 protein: CASSSQGDYGYTF
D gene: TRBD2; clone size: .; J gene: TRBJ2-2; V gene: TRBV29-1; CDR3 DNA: TGCAGCGTTTCCCCCGGGGGGACTAGGATCACCGGGGAGCTGTTTTTT; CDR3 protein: CSVSPGGTRITGELFF
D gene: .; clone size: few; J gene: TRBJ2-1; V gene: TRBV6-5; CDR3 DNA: TGTGCCAGCAGTAGCCCGGGGAAAAACAATGAGCAGTTCTTC; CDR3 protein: CASSSPGKNNEQFF